The 27 T cell receptor beta chains presented below share a single source sample, sequenced in a study of T cells in Graves' hyperthyroidism and ophthalmopathy. TCR beta CDR3 region amplification was performed from RNA transcripts. The HTBI primer set served for first-round RT-PCR of the TCR CDR3. TCRdb recomputed calls from the multiplex PCR reads with MiXCR, one row per CDR3 protein. Here the sample spans about 560,000 distinct CDR3 sequences, roughly a sixth being singletons. Material: blood. The receptor source for this set is a woman between 18 and 29 years old with Graves' hyperthyroidism.

This clonotype was recorded many times. This sequence joins TRBV6-1 and TRBJ2-7; either TRBD1 or TRBD2 may supply D (5 bases each). This CDR3 is built from 21 residues. Per the germline V gene, CDR1 is MNHNS and CDR2 is SASEGT. V lost 6 bases and J 6 bases, leaving 39 bases between the germline ends. CDR3 sequence reads: CASSHTRPGPRYTAYEPEQYF. In DNA, the CDR3 is TGTGCCAGCAGCCATACCCGCCCGGGACCCCGCTATACCGCCTACGAGCCCGAGCAGTACTTC.

This clonotype was recorded many times. The chain carries TRBV28 and TRBJ1-2; D call uncertain. The CDR3 extends over 12 amino acids. Trimming cost V 6 bases and J 2 bases, with 7 bases left between them. CDR1 and CDR2 from the germline V gene are MDHEN and SYDVKM. CDR3 amino acids: CASRQPNYGYTF. CDR3 coding DNA: TGTGCCAGCAGACAGCCAAACTATGGCTACACCTTC.

There are a few counts of this clonotype. V usage is TRBV27 and J usage is TRBJ1-3; possible D gene TRBD1, 6 bases. The CDR3 spans 18 residues. V was clipped by 3 bases and J by 0 bases, with 18 bases between them. Per the germline V gene, CDR1 is MNHEY and CDR2 is SMNVEV (reference sequence). The CDR3 sequence: CASSFWDILNFSGNTIYF. The DNA of the CDR3 is TGTGCCAGCAGTTTTTGGGACATACTGAATTTCTCTGGAAACACCATATATTTT.

In its sample, this clonotype was seen many times. The chain carries TRBV2 and TRBJ2-7; D not certain. The CDR3 is made up of 14 amino acids. V was cut by 1 base and J by 9 bases, with 16 bases left in between. Germline V lookup: CDR1 SNHLY, CDR2 FYNNEI. The CDR3 loop reads CASSEGWIGRGQYF. Written as DNA, the CDR3 is TGTGCCAGCAGTGAAGGGTGGATTGGACGCGGGCAGTACTTC.

This clonotype was observed once. A clone one base away is much larger, so this may be a read error. The rearrangement links TRBV7-9 to TRBJ2-1, with 9 bases matching TRBD2. The CDR3 loop spans 15 amino acids. Germline V gives CDR1 SEHNR, CDR2 FQNEAQ (reference sequence). The CDR3 spells CACRGSGRPYNEQFF. The CDR3 DNA sequence: TGTGCCTGCAGGGGAAGCGGGAGGCCCTACAATGAGCAGTTCTTC.

As to this clonotype: A read error may explain this, as a much larger clone is one base away. CDR3 sequence (DNA): TGCGCCAGCATCCAGGGGGCCGGGAGCACTGGAGCTTTCTTT. Protein: CASIQGAGSTGAFF. This chain links TRBV5-1 with TRBJ2-2, with 8 bases that match TRBD1. The DNA end lines up better with TRBJ1-1; the J call may be wrong. The CDR3 contains 14 residues. Germline values: CDR1 SGHRS, CDR2 YFSETQ.

The V gene is TRBV7-2, the J gene TRBJ2-2; perhaps TRBD2 as D (7 bases). Trimming left V 7 bases short and J 4 bases short, with 13 bases between. The CDR3 totals 14 residues. The V gene's germline CDR1 is SGHTA and CDR2 FQGNSA. CDR3 bases: TGTGCCAGCACTGGCCGGGGGGCCACCGGGGAGCTGTTTTTT. Protein: CASTGRGATGELFF.

This clonotype was found a few times. This chain joins TRBV28 and TRBJ2-2, with D hard to call. Germline CDR1 is MDHEN and CDR2 is SYDVKM. The CDR3 runs to 13 residues. V was trimmed by 2 bases and J by 6 bases, leaving 7 bases between them. This CDR3 is CASSLIGPGELFF. As DNA, the CDR3 is TGTGCCAGCAGTTTAATTGGCCCCGGGGAGCTGTTTTTT.

The V and J genes are TRBV18 and TRBJ2-7, with a tentative D call TRBD1 (5 bases). The V gene lost 2 bases and the J gene lost 6 bases, with 20 bases spanning the gap. The CDR3 has 16 residues. Per germline, CDR1 KGHSH and CDR2 LQKENI. CDR3 loop: CASSPSGFRTPLEQYF. In DNA, the CDR3 is TGTGCCAGCTCACCATCAGGTTTTCGGACACCCCTCGAGCAGTACTTC.

This rearrangement joins TRBV6-1 to TRBJ2-2; D perhaps matches TRBD2 (6 bases). Deletions cut 8 bases from V and 4 bases from J, with 11 bases between. The length of the CDR3 is 13 residues. CDR1 MNHNS and CDR2 SASEGT come from the germline V gene. The CDR3 sequence: CASGRSGTGELFF. CDR3 DNA: TGTGCCAGCGGGAGGTCGGGCACCGGGGAGCTGTTTTTT.

CDR3 residues: CASGPSGRARNEQFF. CDR3 coding DNA: TGTGCTAGTGGTCCTAGCGGGAGGGCCCGTAATGAGCAGTTCTTC. The chain carries TRBV12-5 and TRBJ2-1; 12 nucleotides agree with TRBD2. This CDR3 is built from 15 residues. V dropped 5 bases and J dropped 7; count of bases not matched to a gene: 6. Germline V gene lookup returns CDR1 LGHNT and CDR2 FRNRAP.

This clonotype was observed many times. The chain recombines TRBV7-9 with TRBJ1-2; unclear D gene. CDR1 and CDR2 from the germline V gene are SEHNR and FQNEAQ (reference sequence). This CDR3 spans 17 amino acids. V lost 5 bases to trimming and J lost 1 base, with 20 bases between them. The CDR3 protein is CASSILPRPGDNYGYTF. The DNA for the CDR3 is TGTGCCAGCAGCATCCTCCCGAGGCCCGGGGATAACTATGGCTACACCTTC. Full variable domain (outside the CDR3, taken from reference TRBV7-9 and TRBJ1-2): DTGVSQNPRHKITKRGQNVTFRCDPISEHNRLYWYRQTLGQGPEFLTYFQNEAQLEKSRLLSDRFSAERPKGSFSTLEIQRTEQGDSAMYLCASSILPRPGDNYGYTFGSGTRLTVV.

Remarks on this clonotype: Compared with germline, one end of the junction differs, possibly owing to a read error. The chain has TRBV6-1 and TRBJ1-1, with D possibly being TRBD1 (6 bases). The CDR3 covers 13 residues. Germline V gene data show CDR1 as MNHNS and CDR2 as SASEGT. CDR3 DNA sequence: TGTGCCAGCAGCCACAACAGGGATACTGAAACTTTCTTT. Translated: CASSHNRDTETFF.

Notes on this clonotype: The CDR3 does not close with the conserved phenylalanine or tryptophan, likely indicating a read error. V and J are TRBV29-1 and TRBJ1-2; weak D call: TRBD1 (5 bases). Germline V gene lookup returns CDR1 SQVTM and CDR2 ANQGSEA. Trimming stripped 4 bases from V and 4 bases from J, with 13 bases between. CDR3 length: 13 amino acids. This chain's CDR3 is CSVGAGGGYGYTL. The CDR3 coding sequence is TGCAGCGTTGGAGCCGGGGGGGGCTATGGCTACACCCTC.

This clonotype has a handful of counts. Here the CDR3 reads CASSFKGSPQGFEKLFF. DNA of the CDR3: TGTGCCAGCAGTTTTAAGGGGTCCCCACAGGGGTTTGAAAAACTGTTTTTT. The chain couples TRBV27 to TRBJ1-4, with TRBD1 matching over 7 bases. V lost 3 bases and J lost 7; bases outside the gene matches: 14. Germline V gene lookup returns CDR1 MNHEY and CDR2 SMNVEV (reference sequence). CDR3 length: 17 amino acids.

This clonotype was seen repeatedly, ten times or more. This sequence joins TRBV2 and TRBJ2-1; TRBD1 might be the D (6 bases). This CDR3 comprises 15 residues. Germline loops: CDR1 SNHLY, CDR2 FYNNEI. V was shortened by 5 bases and J by 4 bases, with 15 bases between the two germline ends. CDR3 protein: CASSRRQVGYNEQFF. CDR3 coding DNA: TGTGCCAGCAGTCGAAGACAGGTAGGGTACAATGAGCAGTTCTTC.

At least ten counts were recorded for this clonotype. The chain uses TRBV28 and TRBJ2-7; no reliable D call. The CDR3 length is 12 residues. CDR1 and CDR2 (germline): MDHEN, SYDVKM. Deletions cut 6 bases from V and 3 bases from J, with 9 bases between. In DNA form, the CDR3 reads TGTGCCAGCAGGACCAGTGGCTACGAGCAGTACTTC. Its translation: CASRTSGYEQYF. The variable domain in full, completed from reference TRBV28 and TRBJ2-7, reads DVKVTQSSRYLVKRTGEKVFLECVQDMDHENMFWYRQDPGLGLRLIYFSYDVKMKEKGDIPEGYSVSREKKERFSLILESASTNQTSMYLCASRTSGYEQYFGPGTRLTVT.

In its sample, this clonotype was seen many times. The V call is TRBV5-4, the J call TRBJ2-3; the D is unclear. The length of the CDR3 is 13 residues. Trimming stripped 4 bases from V and 0 bases from J, with 6 bases between. CDR1 and CDR2 from the germline V gene are SGHNT and YYREEE (reference sequence). CDR3: CASSPTSTDTQYF. CDR3 nucleotide sequence: TGTGCCAGCAGCCCGACTAGCACAGATACGCAGTATTTT.

Ten or more counts support this clonotype. CDR3 sequence reads: CSADGLAGGETQYF. The CDR3 DNA is TGCAGTGCTGATGGACTAGCGGGAGGAGAGACCCAGTACTTC. The V gene is TRBV20-1, the J gene TRBJ2-5; TRBD2 matches 14 bases. Germline trimming cut 5 bases from V and 4 bases from J; bases unmatched to any gene: 3. Germline V CDR1 and CDR2: DFQATT, SNEGSKA (reference sequence). There are 14 residues in the CDR3.

The V and J genes are TRBV19 and TRBJ2-1; 7 positions match TRBD2. Germline V gene lookup returns CDR1 LNHDA and CDR2 SQIVND (reference sequence). The CDR3 sequence is 16 residues long. Unmatched junction bases numbered 10, after V lost 3 bases and J lost 5 bases. The CDR3: CASSIDTRLANNEQFF. DNA of the CDR3: TGTGCCAGTAGTATCGATACGCGACTAGCAAACAATGAGCAGTTCTTC.

To note about this clonotype: One end of the junction varies from germline; a read error may be responsible. This rearrangement joins TRBV7-9 to TRBJ2-7; the match to TRBD2 covers 9 bases. The CDR3 is 16 amino acids. CDR1 and CDR2 from the germline V gene are SEHNR and FQNEAQ (reference sequence). CDR3 sequence reads: CASSSLSGRSSYELYF. For the CDR3, the DNA is TGTGCCAGCAGCTCCCTTAGCGGGAGAAGCTCCTACGAGCTGTACTTC.

The chain joins TRBV5-1 to TRBJ2-3, with 9 bases fitting TRBD2. Unmatched junction bases numbered 14, after V lost 3 bases and J lost 0 bases. CDR1 and CDR2 from the germline V gene are SGHRS and YFSETQ. This CDR3 has 19 amino acids. The CDR3 DNA is TGCGCCAGCAGCTCCGGTTTACGCGGGAGGGTGACTAGCACAGATACGCAGTATTTT. This translates into CASSSGLRGRVTSTDTQYF.

As regards this clonotype: This may stem from a read error, because a much larger clone lies one nucleotide away. The genes are TRBV3-1 and TRBJ1-1; D not resolved. CDR1 LGHDT and CDR2 YNNKEL come from the germline V gene (reference sequence). The CDR3 sequence is 15 residues long. Here the CDR3 reads CASSLLTPLGTEVFF. CDR3 DNA: TGTGCCAGCAGCCTACTGACACCTCTGGGCACTGAAGTTTTCTTT.

This sequence joins TRBV6-1 and TRBJ1-1, with 9 bases matching TRBD1. Trimming took 7 bases from V and 1 from J; bases not matched to a gene: 4. Germline V gene lookup returns CDR1 MNHNS and CDR2 SASEGT. CDR3 size: 14 residues. The CDR3 here is CASNRDRANTEAFF. The CDR3 DNA reads as TGTGCCAGCAACCGGGACAGGGCGAACACTGAAGCTTTCTTT.

The rearrangement links TRBV3-1 to TRBJ2-4, with TRBD2 matching over 7 bases. The CDR3 sequence is 16 residues long. The germline V gene has CDR1 LGHDT and CDR2 YNNKEL (reference sequence). Trimming at V came to 1 base and at J to 4 bases, leaving 7 bases not matched to a gene. The CDR3 spells CASSQAPGTNKNIQYF. The CDR3 nucleotides read TGTGCCAGCAGCCAAGCTCCCGGGACTAATAAAAACATTCAGTACTTC.

The V call is TRBV3-1, the J call TRBJ1-2, with D possibly being TRBD1 (6 bases). Trimming removed 4 bases from V and 6 bases from J, with 12 bases in between. In germline, CDR1 is LGHDT, CDR2 YNNKEL (reference sequence). This CDR3 has 13 residues. CDR3 DNA sequence: TGTGCCAGCAGCCCCACAGGGATTAATGGCTACACCTTC. It encodes CASSPTGINGYTF.

This clonotype was recorded many times. This chain uses TRBV20-1 with TRBJ2-3; the D gene is possibly TRBD2 (6 bases). This CDR3 is built from 17 residues. Germline V gene data show CDR1 as DFQATT and CDR2 as SNEGSKA (reference sequence). Trimming removed 2 bases from V and 2 bases from J, with 20 bases in between. The CDR3 coding sequence is TGCAGTGCTAGATCTGTTGTAGCGGAACCCATCACAGATACGCAGTATTTT. This codes for CSARSVVAEPITDTQYF.